Sequencing of this T cell receptor (beta chain) was carried out in a study of blood T cells in healthy people across ages. General study findings and limits: It was found that TCR beta diversity correlated strongly with the percentage of naive T cells. Reliance upon unsorted PBMCs precluded definitive naive versus antigen-experienced comparison. Per million T cells, the diversity of TCR beta decreased roughly linearly as age advanced.

The germline V gene encodes CDR1 MDHEN and CDR2 SYDVKM. V dropped 6 bases and J dropped 2 bases, with 14 bases sitting between them. This CDR3 has 14 amino acids. For the second PCR, which ran for roughly 6 to 12 cycles, a sample-barcoded 5' primer and a J-beta primer mix were used. With 12 random nucleotides, a template-switch adaptor tagged each individual cDNA molecule. TCRdb passed the 5' RACE reads through MiXCR, listing each CDR3 protein once. The sample has roughly 700,000 distinct CDR3 sequences; around 48% are singletons. With regard to this clonotype: The antigen remains unidentified.

The rearrangement uses TRBV28 and TRBJ2-7; D unresolved. What was sequenced was blood. The sequence was collected from a woman aged 55-70 years in good health. CDR3 sequence: CASRSPDPPYEQYF. Written as DNA, the CDR3 is TGTGCCAGCAGGTCGCCAGACCCGCCCTACGAGCAGTACTTC.